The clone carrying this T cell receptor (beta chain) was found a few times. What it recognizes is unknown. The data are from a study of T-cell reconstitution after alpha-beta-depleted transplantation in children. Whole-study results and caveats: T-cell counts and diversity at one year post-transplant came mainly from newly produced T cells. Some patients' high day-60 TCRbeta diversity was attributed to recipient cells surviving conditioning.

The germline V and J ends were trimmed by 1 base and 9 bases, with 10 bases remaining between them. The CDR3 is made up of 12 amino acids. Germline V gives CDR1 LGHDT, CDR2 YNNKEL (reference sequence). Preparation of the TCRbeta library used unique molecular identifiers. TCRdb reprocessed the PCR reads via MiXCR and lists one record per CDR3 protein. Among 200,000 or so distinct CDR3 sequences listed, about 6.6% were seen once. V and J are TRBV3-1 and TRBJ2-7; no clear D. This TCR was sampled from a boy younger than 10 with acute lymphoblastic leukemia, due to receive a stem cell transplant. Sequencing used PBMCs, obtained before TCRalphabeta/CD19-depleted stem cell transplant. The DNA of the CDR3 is TGTGCCAGCAGCCAAGGAAATCGGGCGCAGTACTTC. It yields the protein CASSQGNRAQYF.